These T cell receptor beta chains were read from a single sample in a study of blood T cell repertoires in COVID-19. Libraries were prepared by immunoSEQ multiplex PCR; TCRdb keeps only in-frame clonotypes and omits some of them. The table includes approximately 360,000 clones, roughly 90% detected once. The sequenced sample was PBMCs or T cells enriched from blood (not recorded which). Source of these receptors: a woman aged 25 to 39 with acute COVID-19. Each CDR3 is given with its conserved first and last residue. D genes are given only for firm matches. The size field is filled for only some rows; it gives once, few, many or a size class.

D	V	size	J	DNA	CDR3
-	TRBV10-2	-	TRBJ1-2	TGCGCCAGCAGTGAAGCCGGGATAGGGTATGGCTACACCTTC	CASSEAGIGYGYTF
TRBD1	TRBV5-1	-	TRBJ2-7	TGCGCCAGCACCAACTTACAGGGGGCTGGCGAGCAGTACTTC	CASTNLQGAGEQYF
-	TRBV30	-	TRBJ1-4	TGTGCCTGGAGTGAAGAGACCGGGGAGGGTGAAAAACTGTTTTTT	CAWSEETGEGEKLFF
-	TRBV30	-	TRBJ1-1	TGTGCCTGGAGTGGGGCGGGGGGTAAGAACACTGAAGCTTTCTTT	CAWSGAGGKNTEAFF
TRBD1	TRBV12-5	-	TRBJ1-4	TGTGCTAGTGGCCTCCTGAGGGACAGGAACGAGGAAAAACTGTTTTTT	CASGLLRDRNEEKLFF
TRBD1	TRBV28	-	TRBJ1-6	TGTGCCAGCAGATCGACAGGGAGCTCCTATAATTCACCCCTCCACTTT	CASRSTGSSYNSPLHF
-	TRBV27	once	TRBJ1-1	TGTGCCAGCAGTTTATTACAGCAGGGAGGGTCGTGGACTGAAGCTTTCTTT	CASSLLQQGGSWTEAFF
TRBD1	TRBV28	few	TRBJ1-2	TGTGCCAGCAGTTCCTCGGGACAGGGCCCCTATGGCTACACCTTC	CASSSSGQGPYGYTF
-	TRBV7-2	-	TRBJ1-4	TGTGCCAGCAGCTTAACTCCGGGTCACGATGAAAAACTGTTTTTT	CASSLTPGHDEKLFF
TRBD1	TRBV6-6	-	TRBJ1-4	TGTGCCAGCACGTTGACAGGGGGGACTAATGAAAAACTGTTTTTT	CASTLTGGTNEKLFF
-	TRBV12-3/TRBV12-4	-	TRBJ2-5	TGTGCCAGCAGCTCCGAAGAGACCCAGTACTTC	CASSSEETQYF
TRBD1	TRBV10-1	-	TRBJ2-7	TGCGCCAGCAGCCCGGGACAGAAGTTCGAGCAGTACTTC	CASSPGQKFEQYF
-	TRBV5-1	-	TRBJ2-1	TGCGCCAGCAGCTTGTTTGGGTCGGGGTCCTACAATGAGCAGTTCTTC	CASSLFGSGSYNEQFF
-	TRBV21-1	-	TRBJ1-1	TGTGCCAGCAGCAAAGGGGCGGGGAGAGGCACTGAAGCTTTCTTT	CASSKGAGRGTEAFF
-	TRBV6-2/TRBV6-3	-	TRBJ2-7	TGTGCCAGCAGTTACGGAGGGGCCTCTCGGGTGCAGTACTTC	CASSYGGASRVQYF
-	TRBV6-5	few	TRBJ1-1	TGTGCCAGCAGTTACTCTTCGACACAGGGGAACACTGAAGCTTTCTTT	CASSYSSTQGNTEAFF
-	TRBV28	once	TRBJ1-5	TGTGCCAGCAGTTTGTCAGGGTCCAATCAGCCCCAGCATTTT	CASSLSGSNQPQHF